The rows below give T cell receptor beta chains drawn from one sample of a study of T cells after yellow fever vaccination. TCRdb analysed the 5' RACE reads with MiXCR anew, one entry per CDR3 protein. The data hold under 300,000 distinct CDR3 sequences, with about an eighth observed a single time. The starting material was CD4+ T cells sorted from PBMCs, obtained 45 days after the yellow fever booster vaccination. The receptor set was obtained from a man aged 30-40 years who received the YFV17D yellow fever vaccine. Each CDR3 is given with its conserved first and last residue. The D gene is left open where the match is weak. Only some rows state a clone size, as once, few, many or a class for expanded clones.

>TRBD2|TRBV20-1|few|TRBJ2-3
CSAPGLAGASTDTQYF
TGCAGTGCCCCGGGACTAGCGGGGGCTAGCACAGATACGCAGTATTTT
>-|TRBV4-1|few|TRBJ2-7
CASSQDRGALEQYF
TGCGCCAGCAGCCAAGATAGGGGTGCCTTGGAGCAGTACTTC
>-|TRBV5-1|-|TRBJ1-2
CASSLDYVGYTF
TGCGCCAGCAGCTTGGATTATGTCGGCTACACCTTC
>-|TRBV7-2|-|TRBJ2-5
CASSLAATGEAETQYF
TGTGCCAGCAGCTTAGCGGCAACAGGGGAGGCGGAGACCCAGTACTTC
>-|TRBV3-1|few|TRBJ2-7
CASSRKSGAYEQYF
TGTGCCAGCAGCCGAAAATCAGGGGCCTACGAGCAGTACTTC
>-|TRBV20-1|-|TRBJ1-1
CSAPGSGNTEAFF
TGCAGTGCTCCAGGGTCCGGGAACACTGAAGCTTTCTTT
>-|TRBV6-4|-|TRBJ2-3
CASSFSGTVTDTQYF
TGTGCCAGCAGCTTTTCCGGGACCGTCACAGATACGCAGTATTTT
>-|TRBV20-1|-|TRBJ2-6
CSAPGREVLTF
TGCAGTGCTCCCGGAAGAGAGGTCCTGACTTTC
>TRBD2|TRBV10-1|-|TRBJ2-3
CASSEASGSFYTQYF
TGCGCCAGCAGTGAGGCTAGCGGGTCCTTCTATACGCAGTATTTT
>-|TRBV4-2|-|TRBJ2-7
CASSQVTGMGEQYF
TGTGCCAGCAGCCAAGTCACAGGGATGGGGGAGCAGTACTTC
>-|TRBV21-1|few|TRBJ2-5
CASSKRGPRETQYF
TGTGCCAGCAGCAAAAGGGGACCGAGGGAGACCCAGTACTTC
>-|TRBV30|-|TRBJ2-1
CAWKQDGNEQFF
TGTGCCTGGAAACAAGACGGCAATGAGCAGTTCTTC
>TRBD2|TRBV6-5|few|TRBJ2-4
CASSYSKLAGAKGIQYF
TGTGCCAGCAGTTACTCTAAACTAGCGGGGGCCAAAGGAATTCAGTACTTC
>-|TRBV6-5|few|TRBJ1-1
CASRAGGKGAEAFF
TGTGCCAGCAGGGCTGGGGGCAAGGGCGCTGAAGCTTTCTTT
>TRBD2|TRBV24-1|few|TRBJ2-1
CATSDLAGGYNEQFF
TGTGCCACCAGTGATTTAGCGGGAGGCTACAATGAGCAGTTCTTC
>TRBD2|TRBV28|-|TRBJ2-5
CASSNPAGARGETQYF
TGTGCCAGCAGTAATCCTGCGGGAGCTAGGGGAGAGACCCAGTACTTC
>-|TRBV7-8|-|TRBJ2-1
CASSLWQQGNEQFF
TGTGCCAGCAGCTTGTGGCAGCAAGGCAATGAGCAGTTCTTC
>-|TRBV20-1|few|TRBJ2-5
CSAGTTQTQYF
TGCAGTGCAGGGACGACGCAGACCCAGTACTTC
>-|TRBV10-3|few|TRBJ2-6
CAISESRPLSGANVLTF
TGTGCCATCAGTGAGTCCCGGCCGCTTTCTGGGGCCAACGTCCTGACTTTC
>-|TRBV20-1|-|TRBJ1-5
CSARPSSGNQPQHF
TGCAGTGCTAGGCCGAGCAGTGGCAATCAGCCCCAGCATTTT
>-|TRBV4-2|-|TRBJ1-1
CAMSPGLLCSEAFF
TGTGCCATGAGCCCTGGGCTGCTCTGCTCTGAAGCTTTCTTT
>-|TRBV7-9|few|TRBJ2-5
CASSPGVSGETQYF
TGTGCCAGCAGCCCAGGGGTGTCGGGAGAGACCCAGTACTTC
>TRBD2|TRBV12-3/TRBV12-4|-|TRBJ2-1
CASSPMTGGLSNEQFF
TGTGCCAGCAGCCCCATGACGGGAGGACTGTCGAATGAGCAGTTCTTC
>-|TRBV7-2|few|TRBJ1-1
CASSLGGVNTEAFF
TGTGCCAGCAGCTTAGGGGGGGTGAACACTGAAGCTTTCTTT
>-|TRBV5-4|-|TRBJ2-3
CASSSQLFTDTQYF
TGTGCCAGCAGCTCCCAACTTTTCACAGATACGCAGTATTTT
>-|TRBV5-6|few|TRBJ1-1
CASSFYSSLMNTEAFF
TGTGCCAGCAGCTTCTATAGTTCCCTAATGAACACTGAAGCTTTCTTT
>TRBD1|TRBV11-2|few|TRBJ1-5
CASSLTTGGQPQHF
TGTGCCAGCAGCTTAACGACAGGGGGCCAGCCCCAGCATTTT
>TRBD2|TRBV7-2|-|TRBJ2-1
CASSEIAGRLFF
TGTGCCAGCAGCGAAATAGCGGGACGATTGTTCTTC
>-|TRBV27|-|TRBJ2-1
CASGLWTDEQFF
TGTGCCAGCGGCCTTTGGACCGATGAGCAGTTCTTC
>-|TRBV12-3/TRBV12-4|-|TRBJ2-7
CASSFSNTVYEQYF
TGTGCCAGCAGTTTCAGTAACACCGTATACGAGCAGTACTTC
>-|TRBV7-9|few|TRBJ2-5
CASSNPARGETQYF
TGTGCCAGCAGTAATCCGGCTCGTGGGGAGACCCAGTACTTC
>-|TRBV5-6|-|TRBJ2-7
CASSPGSPCEQYF
TGTGCCAGCAGCCCTGGATCCCCCTGCGAGCAGTACTTC